The present TCR beta chain was sequenced within a study of cytomegalovirus exposure and HLA in healthy donors. Here immunoSEQ multiplex PCR was the method, and the copy in TCRdb shows in-frame clones only, minus some. The repertoire consists of under 300,000 clones, with around 86% occurring once and the leading ten covering 1.2%. The donors were members of the validation cohort comprising some 120 subjects, separate from the roughly 670-subject first cohort. On this clone itself: Antigen unknown.

General observations from the study: Testing in vitro showed a few CMV-associated chains specific for CMV antigens. Investigators reported some 150 TCR beta chains as tied to cytomegalovirus. A subsequent analysis found that TCR clusters from the first cohort also tended to co-occur in the approximately 130 validation repertoires, with about 95% of cluster scores above 0.

CDR1 is MDHEN, CDR2 SYDVKM, per germline. There are 16 residues in the CDR3. The V gene end was trimmed by 6 bases and the J gene end by 3 bases; junction bases not matched to a gene: 14. Sequencing input: PBMCs. The chain couples TRBV28 to TRBJ2-7; 7 bases fit TRBD2. This receptor was identified in a woman aged 25-40 years in good health and CMV-seropositive. The CDR3 spells CASSETNGGSNYEQYF. The CDR3, as DNA: TGTGCCAGCAGCGAAACCAATGGCGGGAGCAACTACGAGCAGTACTTC. The whole variable domain, filled in from reference TRBV28 and TRBJ2-7, reads DVKVTQSSRYLVKRTGEKVFLECVQDMDHENMFWYRQDPGLGLRLIYFSYDVKMKEKGDIPEGYSVSREKKERFSLILESASTNQTSMYLCASSETNGGSNYEQYFGPGTRLTVT.